Below, 10 T cell receptor beta chains from the same sample are listed, as sequenced in a study of blood T cell repertoires in COVID-19. Measured with immunoSEQ multiplex PCR; TCRdb has only the in-frame clones, and not every one. Among roughly 290,000 clones listed, roughly 86% were seen once. Input material: peripheral blood. These receptors originate from a woman in her twenties or thirties who had recovered from COVID-19.

The rearrangement links TRBV6-4 to TRBJ2-3, with 10 bases that match TRBD2. This CDR3 is built from 15 residues. The ends lost 3 bases at V and 6 bases at J; junction bases unmatched: 6. Germline V gene data show CDR1 as MRHNA and CDR2 as SNTAGT. The CDR3 region is CASSEERGGRDTQYF. CDR3 nucleotide sequence: TGTGCCAGCAGTGAAGAGCGGGGGGGCCGGGATACGCAGTATTTT.

This chain uses TRBV19 with TRBJ1-3; D is unresolved. The CDR3 runs to 15 residues. Trimming removed 3 bases from V and 0 bases from J, with 9 bases in between. CDR1 LNHDA and CDR2 SQIVND come from the germline V gene (reference sequence). CDR3 bases: TGTGCCAGTAGTATCTTAGCCAGCTCTGGAAACACCATATATTTT. As protein: CASSILASSGNTIYF. The full variable domain, completed using reference TRBV19 and TRBJ1-3, is DGGITQSPKYLFRKEGQNVTLSCEQNLNHDAMYWYRQDPGQGLRLIYYSQIVNDFQKGDIAEGYSVSREKKESFPLTVTSAQKNPTAFYLCASSILASSGNTIYFGEGSWLTVV.

This CDR3 reads CASSQVGTGYEKLFF. CDR3 DNA sequence: TGCGCCAGCAGCCAAGTTGGGACAGGGTATGAAAAACTGTTTTTT. The V gene is TRBV4-1, the J gene TRBJ1-4; 9 nucleotides line up with TRBD1. The germline CDR1 and CDR2 sequences are MGHRA and YSYEKL. With 1 base clipped from V and 6 bases from J, the junction kept 3 bases outside the gene matches. The CDR3 runs to 15 residues.

The gene calls are TRBV7-6 and TRBJ1-2; 8 bases are a match to TRBD1. The CDR3 is made up of 17 amino acids. Germline V gene lookup returns CDR1 SGHVS and CDR2 FNYEAQ. V lost 5 bases, J lost 6 bases, and 17 bases stayed unmatched. The CDR3: CASSPILGGQGAHGYTF. The DNA for the CDR3 is TGTGCCAGCAGCCCAATTTTGGGGGGGCAGGGGGCGCATGGCTACACCTTC.

The chain is built from TRBV14 and TRBJ1-6; no clear D. CDR1 is SGHDN, CDR2 FVKESK, per germline. The CDR3 length is 12 residues. Trimming removed 0 bases at V and 14 bases at J, with 8 bases between. CDR3 nucleotide sequence: TGTGCCAGCAGCCAAGATAGATGGTCCCTCCACTTT. This gives the protein CASSQDRWSLHF.

This clone was detected only once. This rearrangement joins TRBV19 to TRBJ2-7, with TRBD1 identical over 8 bases. The V gene end was trimmed by 4 bases and the J gene end by 2 bases; junction bases not matched to a gene: 1. Germline-derived CDR1 and CDR2 are LNHDA and SQIVND (reference sequence). CDR3 length equals 13 residues. The CDR3: CASSKQGAYEQYF. DNA of the CDR3: TGTGCCAGTAGTAAACAGGGGGCCTACGAGCAGTACTTC.

The chain is built from TRBV29-1 and TRBJ2-1, with 9 bases aligning to TRBD2. The CDR3 runs to 14 residues. The V segment lost 6 bases and the J segment 5 bases; nucleotides outside the gene matches: 8. Germline CDR1 SQVTM, CDR2 ANQGSEA. CDR3 region: CSVRTAGGNNEQFF. For the CDR3, the DNA is TGCAGCGTCAGGACGGCGGGAGGGAACAATGAGCAGTTCTTC.

The gene calls are TRBV29-1 and TRBJ2-7, with 11 bases lining up with TRBD1. This CDR3 is built from 14 residues. J gave up 4 bases and V 7 bases, and 9 bases lay outside the gene matches. Germline V gene sequence: CDR1 SQVTM, CDR2 ANQGSEA. CDR3 sequence reads: CSAGVRDRGYEQYF. In DNA form, the CDR3 reads TGCAGCGCTGGCGTGAGGGACAGGGGGTACGAGCAGTACTTC.

This clone was recorded once. The chain employs TRBV6-1 and TRBJ2-3, with 10 bases fitting TRBD2. With V trimmed by 3 bases and J by 6 bases, 6 bases remained unmatched. The CDR3 is made up of 15 amino acids. Per germline, CDR1 MNHNS and CDR2 SASEGT. This CDR3 is CASSDVSGGMDTQYF. Here the CDR3 DNA reads TGTGCCAGCAGTGATGTTAGCGGGGGGATGGATACGCAGTATTTT.

There are many counts of this clone. The rearrangement links TRBV6-2 or TRBV6-3 to TRBJ2-3; TRBD2 might be the D (5 bases). V was cut by 0 bases and J by 6 bases, with 10 bases left in between. The CDR3 covers 14 residues. Germline loops: CDR1 MNHEY, CDR2 SVGEGT. CDR3 amino acids: CASSYSPERDTQYF. CDR3 bases: TGTGCCAGCAGTTACTCGCCTGAGCGGGATACGCAGTATTTT.